This T cell receptor beta chain was documented in a study of T cell responses to AZD1222 COVID-19 vaccine. CDR3 length equals 14 residues. Trimming removed 1 base from V and 4 bases from J; junction bases left unmatched: 2. CDR1 and CDR2 (germline): KGHSH, LQKENI. Second-dose intervals near 4 or 12 weeks were combined. Sequencing was performed with immunoSEQ multiplex PCR; in TCRdb, only in-frame clones are kept and a portion is missing. The sample lists 170,000 or so clones; about 91% were seen once. This clone showed up just once. The V call is TRBV18, the J call TRBJ2-7, with 9 bases aligning to TRBD1. The material sequenced was peripheral blood, taken 28 days after the second AZD1222 dose. This clonotype was sampled from an adult who received the AZD1222 COVID-19 vaccine. In nucleotides, the CDR3 is TGTGCCAGCTCACCACGGACAGGGGATTACGAGCAGTACTTC. Translation gives CASSPRTGDYEQYF.